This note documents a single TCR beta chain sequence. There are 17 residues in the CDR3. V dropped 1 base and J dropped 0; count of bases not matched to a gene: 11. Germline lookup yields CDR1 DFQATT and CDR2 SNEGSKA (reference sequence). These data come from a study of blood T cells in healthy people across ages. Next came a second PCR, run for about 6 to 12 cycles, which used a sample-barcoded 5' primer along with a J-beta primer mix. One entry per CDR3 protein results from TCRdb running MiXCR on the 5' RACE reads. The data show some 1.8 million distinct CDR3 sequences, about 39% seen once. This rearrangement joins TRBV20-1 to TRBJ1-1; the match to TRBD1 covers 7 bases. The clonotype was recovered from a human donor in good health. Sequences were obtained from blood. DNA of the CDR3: TGCAGTGCTAGAGGGACAGGCCTACGATTGTTGAACACTGAAGCTTTCTTT. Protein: CSARGTGLRLLNTEAFF.